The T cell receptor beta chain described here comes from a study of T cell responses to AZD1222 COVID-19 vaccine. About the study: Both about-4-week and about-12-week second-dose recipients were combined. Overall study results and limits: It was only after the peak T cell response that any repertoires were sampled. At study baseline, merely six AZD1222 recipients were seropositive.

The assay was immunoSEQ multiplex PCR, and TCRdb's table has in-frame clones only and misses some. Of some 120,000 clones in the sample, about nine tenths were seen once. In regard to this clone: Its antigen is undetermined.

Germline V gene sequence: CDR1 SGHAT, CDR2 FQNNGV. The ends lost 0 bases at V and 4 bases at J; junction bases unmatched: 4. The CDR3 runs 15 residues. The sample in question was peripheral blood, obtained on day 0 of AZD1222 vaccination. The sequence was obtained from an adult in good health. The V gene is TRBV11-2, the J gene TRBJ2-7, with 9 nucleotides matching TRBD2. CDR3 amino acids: CASSLELAGWYEQYF. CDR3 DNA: TGTGCCAGCAGCTTAGAGCTAGCGGGATGGTACGAGCAGTACTTC.